The following is a T cell receptor (beta chain) sequence with its context. Its antigen is not identified. Regarding time point: persistent/refractory GD, antithyroid drugs over 5 years with positive TRAb. PBMC RNA was the source of the TCR library. Germline V gene sequence: CDR1 SNHLY, CDR2 FYNNEI. The CDR3 spans 18 residues. V gave up 0 bases and J gave up 1 base; unmatched junction bases: 10. This specimen comes from a study of regulatory T cells in long-lasting Graves disease. Study at large: Graves' disease counted as persistent after over 5 years of antithyroid drugs with positive TSH receptor antibodies.

For TCR beta, libraries came from iRepertoire HTBI primers and Arm-PCR of CDR3 regions. Under the authors' procedure: The identification of 62 TRBV and 14 TRBJ segments was made across samples. Via MiXCR, TCRdb re-called the multiplex PCR reads, giving one row per CDR3 protein. Here the V and J calls rest on TCRdb's processing, not on the authors' analysis. The sample comprises hundreds of thousands of distinct CDR3 sequences, around 32% of which are singletons, and about 42% rests with the top ten. Study-wide results and caveats: Persistent Graves' patients showed reduced TCR diversity versus newly diagnosed patients.

The chain is built from TRBV2 and TRBJ2-3, with 7 bases lining up with TRBD2. The starting material was peripheral blood mononuclear cells (PBMCs), obtained when the disease was refractory, from a patient treated with antithyroid drugs. The sequence was obtained from a female donor with Graves disease. The CDR3 region is CASSEAPPGGSGTDTQYF. Here the CDR3 DNA reads TGTGCCAGCAGTGAAGCGCCCCCAGGCGGGAGTGGCACAGATACGCAGTATTTT.